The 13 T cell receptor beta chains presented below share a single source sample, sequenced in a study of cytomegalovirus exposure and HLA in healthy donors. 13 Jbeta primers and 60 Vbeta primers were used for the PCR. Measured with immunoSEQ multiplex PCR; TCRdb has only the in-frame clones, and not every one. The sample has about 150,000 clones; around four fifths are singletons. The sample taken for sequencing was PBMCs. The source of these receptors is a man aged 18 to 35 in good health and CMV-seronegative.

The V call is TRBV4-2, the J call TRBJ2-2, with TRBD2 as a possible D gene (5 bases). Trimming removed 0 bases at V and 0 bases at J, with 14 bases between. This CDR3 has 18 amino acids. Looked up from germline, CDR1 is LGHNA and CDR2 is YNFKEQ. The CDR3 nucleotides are TGTGCCAGCAGCCAAGATAGCTCGGGGTTTACGAACACCGGGGAGCTGTTTTTT. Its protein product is CASSQDSSGFTNTGELFF.

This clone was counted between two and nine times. CDR3 in amino acids: CASSLQGSYNEQFF. DNA of the CDR3: TGTGCCAGCAGCTTACAGGGTTCCTACAATGAGCAGTTCTTC. V usage is TRBV5-4 and J usage is TRBJ2-1; a weak D match, TRBD1 (6 bases). From germline, CDR1 is SGHNT and CDR2 YYREEE (reference sequence). The CDR3 loop spans 14 amino acids. V shed 2 bases and J shed 1 base, with 7 bases lying between them. Variable domain in full (rest from reference TRBV5-4 and TRBJ2-1): ETGVTQSPTHLIKTRGQQVTLRCSSQSGHNTVSWYQQALGQGPQFIFQYYREEENGRGNFPPRFSGLQFPNYSSELNVNALELDDSALYLCASSLQGSYNEQFFGPGTRLTVL.

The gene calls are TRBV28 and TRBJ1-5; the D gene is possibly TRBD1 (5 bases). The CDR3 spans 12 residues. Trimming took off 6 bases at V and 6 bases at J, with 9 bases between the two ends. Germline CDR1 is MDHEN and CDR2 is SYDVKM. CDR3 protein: CASRDSLQPQHF. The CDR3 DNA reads TGTGCCAGCAGAGACAGCCTTCAGCCCCAGCATTTT.

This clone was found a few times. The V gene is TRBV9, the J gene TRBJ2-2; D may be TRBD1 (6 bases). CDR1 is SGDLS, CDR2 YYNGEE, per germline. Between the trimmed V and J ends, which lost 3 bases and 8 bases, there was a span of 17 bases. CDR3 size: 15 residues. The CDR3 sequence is CASSASGAPSGELFF. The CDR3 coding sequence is TGTGCCAGCAGCGCCTCAGGGGCTCCGTCGGGGGAGCTGTTTTTT.

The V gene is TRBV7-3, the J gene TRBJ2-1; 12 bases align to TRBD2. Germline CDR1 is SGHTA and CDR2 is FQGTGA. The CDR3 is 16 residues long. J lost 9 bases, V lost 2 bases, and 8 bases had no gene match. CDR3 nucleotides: TGTGCCAGCAGCTTATCCTCGGGACTAGCGGGCGCTGAGCAGTTCTTC. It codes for CASSLSSGLAGAEQFF.

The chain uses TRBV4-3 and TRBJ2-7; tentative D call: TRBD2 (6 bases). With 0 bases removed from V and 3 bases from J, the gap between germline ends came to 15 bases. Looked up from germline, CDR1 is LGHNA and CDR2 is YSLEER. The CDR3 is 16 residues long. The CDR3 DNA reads TGCGCCAGCAGCCAAGAGCGCGGGACTCTGGACTACGAGCAGTACTTC. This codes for CASSQERGTLDYEQYF.

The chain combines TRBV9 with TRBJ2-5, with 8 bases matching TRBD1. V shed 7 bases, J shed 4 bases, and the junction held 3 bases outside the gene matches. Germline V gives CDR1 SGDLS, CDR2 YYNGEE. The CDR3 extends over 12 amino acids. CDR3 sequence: CASGGTGETQYF. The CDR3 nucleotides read TGTGCCAGCGGGGGGACAGGAGAGACCCAGTACTTC.

The CDR3 DNA follows: TGTGCCAGCAGCTTAGCCCAAGGGGCAAACGAGCAGTACTTC. Protein product: CASSLAQGANEQYF. The V gene is TRBV7-2, the J gene TRBJ2-7; the D gene is possibly TRBD1 (5 bases). Trimming took 0 bases from V and 5 from J, leaving 11 bases between them. The CDR3 consists of 14 residues. Germline V lookup: CDR1 SGHTA, CDR2 FQGNSA.

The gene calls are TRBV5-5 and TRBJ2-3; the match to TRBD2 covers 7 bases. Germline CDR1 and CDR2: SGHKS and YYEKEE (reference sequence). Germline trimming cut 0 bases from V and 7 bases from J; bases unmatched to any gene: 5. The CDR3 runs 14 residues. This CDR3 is CASSLERGGYTQYF. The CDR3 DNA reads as TGTGCCAGCAGCTTGGAGCGGGGAGGTTATACGCAGTATTTT.

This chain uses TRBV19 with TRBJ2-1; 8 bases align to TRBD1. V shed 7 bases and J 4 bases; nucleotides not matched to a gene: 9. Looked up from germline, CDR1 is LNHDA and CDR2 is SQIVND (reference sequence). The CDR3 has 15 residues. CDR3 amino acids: CASTMTGVSYNEQFF. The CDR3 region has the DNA TGTGCCAGTACCATGACAGGGGTGAGTTACAATGAGCAGTTCTTC.

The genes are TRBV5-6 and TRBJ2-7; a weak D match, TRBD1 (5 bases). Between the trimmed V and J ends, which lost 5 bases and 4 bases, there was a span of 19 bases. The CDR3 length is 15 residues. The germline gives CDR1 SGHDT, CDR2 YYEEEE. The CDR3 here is CASSSQGLLAYEQYF. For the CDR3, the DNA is TGTGCCAGCAGTTCCCAGGGCCTGCTCGCTTACGAGCAGTACTTC. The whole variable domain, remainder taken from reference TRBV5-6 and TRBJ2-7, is DAGVTQSPTHLIKTRGQQVTLRCSPKSGHDTVSWYQQALGQGPQFIFQYYEEEERQRGNFPDRFSGHQFPNYSSELNVNALLLGDSALYLCASSSQGLLAYEQYFGPGTRLTVT.

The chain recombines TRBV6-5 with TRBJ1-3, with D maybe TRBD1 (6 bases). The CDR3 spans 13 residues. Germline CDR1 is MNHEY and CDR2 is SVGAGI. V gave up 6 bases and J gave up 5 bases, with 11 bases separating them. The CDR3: CASREGGRNTIYF. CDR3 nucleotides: TGTGCCAGCAGAGAGGGGGGGAGAAACACCATATATTTT.

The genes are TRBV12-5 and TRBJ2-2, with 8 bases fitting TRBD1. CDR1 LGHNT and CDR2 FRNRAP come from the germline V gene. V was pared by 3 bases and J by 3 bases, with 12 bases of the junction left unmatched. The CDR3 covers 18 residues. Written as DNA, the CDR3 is TGTGCTAGTGGTTTCCTGACCGACAGGGGCGTTTACACCGGGGAGCTGTTTTTT. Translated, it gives CASGFLTDRGVYTGELFF.